The clone carrying this T cell receptor beta chain was detected once. Its cognate antigen is unknown. The sample is drawn from a study of shared clonotypes between healthy human individuals. Study-level findings and limits: Depth was large, yet rarefaction showed that sorted-subset sequencing was incomplete. The study drew on few donors, limiting represented genetic and exposure-history diversity.

The V segment lost 6 bases and the J segment 4 bases; nucleotides outside the gene matches: 4. CDR1 is SGHAT, CDR2 FQNNGV, per germline. The CDR3 consists of 13 residues. When replicate PCRs were run on sorted subsets, they used 150 to 200 ng DNA, around 33,000 T cell genomes. Assay: immunoSEQ multiplex PCR; the TCRdb copy retains only in-frame clones and omits some. The sample gives fewer than 3 million clones, around 90% of which show up once; 0.37% is in the top ten. This sequence originates from a young man in good health. Some clones in this sample may be carry-over from other donors' samples. The chain has TRBV11-2 and TRBJ2-7, with 9 bases identical to TRBD1. Specimen: naive CD4+ T cells from PBMCs. Subset meaning: CD45RA+ positively selected. The CDR3 nucleotides read TGTGCCAGCAGTAGGGACAGGGTGTACGAGCAGTACTTC. This sequence encodes CASSRDRVYEQYF.